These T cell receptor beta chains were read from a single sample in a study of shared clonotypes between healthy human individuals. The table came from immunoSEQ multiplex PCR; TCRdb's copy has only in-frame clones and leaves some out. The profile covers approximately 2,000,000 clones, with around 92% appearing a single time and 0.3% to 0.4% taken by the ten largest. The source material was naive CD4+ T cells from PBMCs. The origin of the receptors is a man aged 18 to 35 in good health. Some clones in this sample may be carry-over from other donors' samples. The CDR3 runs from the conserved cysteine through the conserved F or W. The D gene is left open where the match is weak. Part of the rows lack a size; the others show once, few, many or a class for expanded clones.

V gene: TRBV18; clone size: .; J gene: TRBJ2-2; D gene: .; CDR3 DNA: TGTGCCAGCTCACCAAGAAGCCCCGACACCGGGGAGCTGTTTTTT; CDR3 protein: CASSPRSPDTGELFF
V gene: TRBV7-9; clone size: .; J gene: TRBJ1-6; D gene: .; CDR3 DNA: TGTGCCAGCAGCCCGGGAGGGCCCCTCCACTTT; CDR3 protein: CASSPGGPLHF
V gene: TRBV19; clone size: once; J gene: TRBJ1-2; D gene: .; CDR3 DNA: TGTGCCAGTAGTATACTCCCTTGGCGATATGGCTACACCTTC; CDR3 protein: CASSILPWRYGYTF
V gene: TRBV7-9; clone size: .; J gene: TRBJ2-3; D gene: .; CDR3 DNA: TGTGCCAGCAGCTTAGTCCCGAGGGGCACAGATACGCAGTATTTT; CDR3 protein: CASSLVPRGTDTQYF
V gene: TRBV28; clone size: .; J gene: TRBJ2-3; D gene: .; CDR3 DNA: TGTGCCAGCAGTTCCGTCAGCACAGATACGCAGTATTTT; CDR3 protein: CASSSVSTDTQYF
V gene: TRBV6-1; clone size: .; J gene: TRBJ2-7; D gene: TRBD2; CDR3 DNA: TGTGCCAGCAGTGAATTAGGTCGGGCTAGCGGTTACTCCTACGAGCAGTACTTC; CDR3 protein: CASSELGRASGYSYEQYF
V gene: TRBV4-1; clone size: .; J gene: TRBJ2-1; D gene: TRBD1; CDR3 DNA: TGCGCCAGCAGCCCGGAGGGACAGGGGTGGAATGAGCAGTTCTTC; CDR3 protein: CASSPEGQGWNEQFF
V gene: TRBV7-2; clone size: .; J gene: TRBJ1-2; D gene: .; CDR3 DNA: TGTGCCAGCAGCCGCTCCACCCTGGGAATCTATGGCTACACCTTC; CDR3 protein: CASSRSTLGIYGYTF
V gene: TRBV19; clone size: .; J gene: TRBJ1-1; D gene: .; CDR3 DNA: TGTGCCAGTACCTCCCTCCCTGGTGACCGGAGCACTGAAGCTTTCTTT; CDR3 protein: CASTSLPGDRSTEAFF
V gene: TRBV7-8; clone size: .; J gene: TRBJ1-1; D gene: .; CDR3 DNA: TGTGCCAGCAGCTTAATGGCAGGGCGGTTAAACACTGAAGCTTTCTTT; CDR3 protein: CASSLMAGRLNTEAFF
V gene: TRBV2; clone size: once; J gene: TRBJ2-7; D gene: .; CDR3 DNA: TGTGCCAGCAGTGGATGGAACGAGCAGTACTTC; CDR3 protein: CASSGWNEQYF
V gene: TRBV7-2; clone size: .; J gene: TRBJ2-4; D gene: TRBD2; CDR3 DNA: TGTGCCAGCAGCCAGCGGGGTGCCAAAAACATTCAGTACTTC; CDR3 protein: CASSQRGAKNIQYF
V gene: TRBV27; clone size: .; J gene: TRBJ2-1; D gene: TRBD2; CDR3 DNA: TGTGCCAGCAGTCGACGGAATGGACTAGCGGGAGGTAATGAGCAGTTCTTC; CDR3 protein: CASSRRNGLAGGNEQFF
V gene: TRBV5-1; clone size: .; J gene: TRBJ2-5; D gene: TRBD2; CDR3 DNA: TGCGCCAGCAGCTTGGAGGGCGGGAGAGGGGAGACCCAGTACTTC; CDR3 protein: CASSLEGGRGETQYF
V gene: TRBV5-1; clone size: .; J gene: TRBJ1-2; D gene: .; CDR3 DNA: TGCGCCAGCACCCCTCAACAGAGTAACTATGGCTACACCTTC; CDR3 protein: CASTPQQSNYGYTF
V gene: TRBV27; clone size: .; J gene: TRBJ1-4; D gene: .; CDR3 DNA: TGTGCCAGCATGGGGTACGGCGCGGAAAAACTGTTTTTT; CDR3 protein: CASMGYGAEKLFF
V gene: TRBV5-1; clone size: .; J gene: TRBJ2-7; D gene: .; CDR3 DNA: TGCGCCAGCAGCTTCAAACGACCTTACGTGGGTACCTACGAGCAGTACTTC; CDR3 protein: CASSFKRPYVGTYEQYF
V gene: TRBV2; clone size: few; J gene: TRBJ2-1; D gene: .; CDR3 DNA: TGTGCCAGTGTTAGGGATTCGGGCCATGAGCAGTTCTTC; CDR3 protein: CASVRDSGHEQFF
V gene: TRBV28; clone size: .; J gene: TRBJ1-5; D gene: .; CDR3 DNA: TGTGCCAGCAGTTTACAGGCAACATATAGCAATCAGCCCCAGCATTTT; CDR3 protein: CASSLQATYSNQPQHF
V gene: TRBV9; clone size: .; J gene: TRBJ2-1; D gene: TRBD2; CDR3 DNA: TGTGCCAGCAGCGGGGGCGGGAGCTCCTACAATGAGCAGTTCTTC; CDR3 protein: CASSGGGSSYNEQFF
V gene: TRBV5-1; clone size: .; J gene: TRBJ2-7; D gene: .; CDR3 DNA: TGCGCCAGCAGCTTACCAAATGACGAGCAGTACTTC; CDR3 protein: CASSLPNDEQYF
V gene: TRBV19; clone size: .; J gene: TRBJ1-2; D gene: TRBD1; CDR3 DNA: TGTGCCAGTATTGGATGGACAGGGGGCCACTATGGCTACACCTTC; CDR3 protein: CASIGWTGGHYGYTF
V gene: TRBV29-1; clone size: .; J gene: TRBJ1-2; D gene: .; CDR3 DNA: TGCAGCGTTGACTACAATCCCCAAGGGGGGTTCGGCTACACCTTC; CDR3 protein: CSVDYNPQGGFGYTF
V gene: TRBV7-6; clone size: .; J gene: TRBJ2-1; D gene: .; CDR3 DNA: TGTGCCAGCAGCGAGACAGGAGCGGGACCCAATGAGCAGTTCTTC; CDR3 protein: CASSETGAGPNEQFF
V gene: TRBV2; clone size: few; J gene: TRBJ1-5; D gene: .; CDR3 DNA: TGTGCCAGCCGGAGGGCTGGCAGCAATCAGCCCCAGCATTTT; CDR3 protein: CASRRAGSNQPQHF
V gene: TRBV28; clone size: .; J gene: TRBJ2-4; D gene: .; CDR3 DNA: TGTGCCAGCAGTTTATACCCCCTAGGGCGCATTCAGTACTTC; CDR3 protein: CASSLYPLGRIQYF
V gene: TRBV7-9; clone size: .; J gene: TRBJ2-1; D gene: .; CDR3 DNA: TGTGCCAGCAGCCCAACCTCCACCAATGAGCAGTTCTTC; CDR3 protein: CASSPTSTNEQFF
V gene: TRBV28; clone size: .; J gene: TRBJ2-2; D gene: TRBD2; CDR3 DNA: TGTGCCAGCACCCGGGGGGGGAGTTTGACCGGGGAGCTGTTTTTT; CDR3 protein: CASTRGGSLTGELFF
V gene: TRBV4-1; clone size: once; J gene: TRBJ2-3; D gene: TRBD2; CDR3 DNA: TGCGCCAGCAGCCAAGGACTAGCGGGGCTGCTGGGCACAGATACGCAGTATTTT; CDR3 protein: CASSQGLAGLLGTDTQYF
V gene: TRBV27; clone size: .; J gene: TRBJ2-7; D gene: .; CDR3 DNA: TGTGCCAGCAGTTTTTGGGCGCGGAGCTCCTACGAGCAGTACTTC; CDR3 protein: CASSFWARSSYEQYF
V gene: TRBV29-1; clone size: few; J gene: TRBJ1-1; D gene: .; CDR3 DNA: TGCAGCGTTGAACCGACGGGGGGCGCTGAAGCTTTCTTT; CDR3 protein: CSVEPTGGAEAFF
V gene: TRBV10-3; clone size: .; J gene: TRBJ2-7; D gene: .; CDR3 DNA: TGTGCCATCAGAGGCGGGACAGCTTTCTACGAGCAGTACTTC; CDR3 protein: CAIRGGTAFYEQYF
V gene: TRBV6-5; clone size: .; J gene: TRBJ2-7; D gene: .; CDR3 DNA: TGTGCCAGCAGTTACTCACCAGGGACCTACTACGAGCAGTACTTC; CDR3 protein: CASSYSPGTYYEQYF
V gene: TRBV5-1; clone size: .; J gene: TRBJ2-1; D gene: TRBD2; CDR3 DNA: TGCGCCAGCAGCCGACTAACAGCGGGATCCTACAATGAGCAGTTCTTC; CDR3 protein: CASSRLTAGSYNEQFF
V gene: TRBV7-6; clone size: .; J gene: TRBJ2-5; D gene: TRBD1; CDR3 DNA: TGTGCCAGCAGTCAAGGGACAGGGTCGACCCAGTACTTC; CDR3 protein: CASSQGTGSTQYF
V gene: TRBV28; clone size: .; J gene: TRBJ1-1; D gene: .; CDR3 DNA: TGTGCCAGCACAGGGTGGCGGCGGGGCACTGAAGCTTTCTTT; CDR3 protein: CASTGWRRGTEAFF
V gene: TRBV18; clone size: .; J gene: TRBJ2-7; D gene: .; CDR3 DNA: TGTGCCAGCTCACCAAACCAGGAGACTTACGAGCAGTACTTC; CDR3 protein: CASSPNQETYEQYF
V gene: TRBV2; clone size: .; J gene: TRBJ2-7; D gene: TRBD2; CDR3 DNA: TGTGCCAGCAGCATCGGACTAGCGGGAGTCATCGAGCAGTACTTC; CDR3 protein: CASSIGLAGVIEQYF
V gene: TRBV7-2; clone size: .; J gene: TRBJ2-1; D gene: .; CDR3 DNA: TGTGCCAGCAGCCAAGAACCGGGAGAGCAGTTCTTC; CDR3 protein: CASSQEPGEQFF
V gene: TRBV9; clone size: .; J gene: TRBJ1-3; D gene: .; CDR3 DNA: TGTGCCAGCAGCCGCCTGGAGGGTGGGGCTGGAAACACCATATATTTT; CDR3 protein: CASSRLEGGAGNTIYF
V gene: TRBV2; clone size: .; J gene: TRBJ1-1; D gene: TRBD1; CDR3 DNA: TGTGCCAGCAGTGGCGACAGGGGGCGCGTCTCAGCTGAAGCTTTCTTT; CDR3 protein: CASSGDRGRVSAEAFF
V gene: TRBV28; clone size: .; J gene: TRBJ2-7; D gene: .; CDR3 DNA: TGTGCCAGCACCCAACGGCGGGAAGACTACGAGCAGTACTTC; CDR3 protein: CASTQRREDYEQYF
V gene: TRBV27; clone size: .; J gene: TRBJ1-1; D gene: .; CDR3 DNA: TGTGCCAGCAGTTATCTCCTGGGGGGCCTCACTGAAGCTTTCTTT; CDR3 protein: CASSYLLGGLTEAFF
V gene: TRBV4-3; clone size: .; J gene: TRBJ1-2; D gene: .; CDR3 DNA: TGCGCCAGCAGCCAAGAAGAAGGGACCTATGGCTACACCTTC; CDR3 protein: CASSQEEGTYGYTF
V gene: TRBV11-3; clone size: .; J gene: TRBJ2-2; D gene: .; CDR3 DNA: TGTGCCAGCAGCCAATGTAGGGCAGGGAGTGGCACCGGGGAGCTGTTTTTT; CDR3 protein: CASSQCRAGSGTGELFF
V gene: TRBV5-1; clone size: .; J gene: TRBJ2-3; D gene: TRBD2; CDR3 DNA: TGCGCCAGCAGCTTCCTAGCGGGAGGGAGCACAGATACGCAGTATTTT; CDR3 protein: CASSFLAGGSTDTQYF
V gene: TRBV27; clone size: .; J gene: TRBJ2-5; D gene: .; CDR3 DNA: TGTGCCAGCAGTTTTTTGGCGAGCCAAGAGACCCAGTACTTC; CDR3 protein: CASSFLASQETQYF
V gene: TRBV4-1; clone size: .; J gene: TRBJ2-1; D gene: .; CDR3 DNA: TGCGCCAGCAGCCAAAAATTCACGGGAGAAATGGTCCATGAGCAGTTCTTC; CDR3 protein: CASSQKFTGEMVHEQFF
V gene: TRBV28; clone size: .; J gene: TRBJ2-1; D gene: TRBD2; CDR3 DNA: TGTGCCAGCAGTTTAGCCCCCGGGACTACCATTCAGCAGTTCTTC; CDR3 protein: CASSLAPGTTIQQFF
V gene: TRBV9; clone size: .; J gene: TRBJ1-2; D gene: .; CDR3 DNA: TGTGCCAGCAGCGTAGATGGTGCATCTAACTATGGCTACACCTTC; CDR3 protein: CASSVDGASNYGYTF
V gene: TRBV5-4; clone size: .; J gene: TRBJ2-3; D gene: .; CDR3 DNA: TGTGCCAGCAGCTCCGGTAGCACAGATACGCAGTATTTT; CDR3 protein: CASSSGSTDTQYF
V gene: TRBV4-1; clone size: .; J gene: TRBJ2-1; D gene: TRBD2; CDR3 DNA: TGCGCCAGCAGCCAAAGGGCGGGGGGTGCCTACAATGAGCAGTTCTTC; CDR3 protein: CASSQRAGGAYNEQFF
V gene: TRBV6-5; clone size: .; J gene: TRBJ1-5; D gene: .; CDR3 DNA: TGTGCCAGCAGTTACGAGTGGGTAGGACGTCAGCCCCAGCATTTT; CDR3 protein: CASSYEWVGRQPQHF